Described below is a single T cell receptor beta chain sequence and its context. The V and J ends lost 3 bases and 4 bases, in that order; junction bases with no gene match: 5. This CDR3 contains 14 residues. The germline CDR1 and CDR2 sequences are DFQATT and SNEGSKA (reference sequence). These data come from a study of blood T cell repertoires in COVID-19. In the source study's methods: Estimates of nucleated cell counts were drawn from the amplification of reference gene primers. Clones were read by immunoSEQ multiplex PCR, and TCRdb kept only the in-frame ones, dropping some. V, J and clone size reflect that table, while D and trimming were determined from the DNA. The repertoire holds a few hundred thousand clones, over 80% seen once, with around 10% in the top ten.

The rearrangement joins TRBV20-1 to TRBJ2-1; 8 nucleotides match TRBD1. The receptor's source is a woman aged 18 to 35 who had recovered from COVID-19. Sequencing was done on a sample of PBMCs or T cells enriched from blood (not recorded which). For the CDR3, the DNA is TGCAGTGCTAGTCCAGGGGGCCTTTACAATGAGCAGTTCTTC. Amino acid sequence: CSASPGGLYNEQFF.